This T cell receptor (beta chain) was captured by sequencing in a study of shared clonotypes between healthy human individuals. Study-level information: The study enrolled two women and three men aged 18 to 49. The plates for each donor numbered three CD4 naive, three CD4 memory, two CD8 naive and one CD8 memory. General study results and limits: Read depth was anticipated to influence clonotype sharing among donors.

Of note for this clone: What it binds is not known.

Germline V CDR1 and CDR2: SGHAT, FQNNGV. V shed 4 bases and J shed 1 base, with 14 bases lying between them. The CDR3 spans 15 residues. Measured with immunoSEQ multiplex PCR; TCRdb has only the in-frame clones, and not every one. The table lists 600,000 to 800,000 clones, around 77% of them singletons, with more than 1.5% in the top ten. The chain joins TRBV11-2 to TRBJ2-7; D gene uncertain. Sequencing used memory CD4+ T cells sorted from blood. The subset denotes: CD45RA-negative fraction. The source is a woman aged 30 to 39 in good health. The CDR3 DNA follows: TGTGCCAGCAGCTCATGGTCTGTCCTATCCTACGAGCAGTACTTC. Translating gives CASSSWSVLSYEQYF. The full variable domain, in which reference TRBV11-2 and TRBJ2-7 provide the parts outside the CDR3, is EAGVAQSPRYKIIEKRQSVAFWCNPISGHATLYWYQQILGQGPKLLIQFQNNGVVDDSQLPKDRFSAERLKGVDSTLKIQPAKLEDSAVYLCASSSWSVLSYEQYFGPGTRLTVT.